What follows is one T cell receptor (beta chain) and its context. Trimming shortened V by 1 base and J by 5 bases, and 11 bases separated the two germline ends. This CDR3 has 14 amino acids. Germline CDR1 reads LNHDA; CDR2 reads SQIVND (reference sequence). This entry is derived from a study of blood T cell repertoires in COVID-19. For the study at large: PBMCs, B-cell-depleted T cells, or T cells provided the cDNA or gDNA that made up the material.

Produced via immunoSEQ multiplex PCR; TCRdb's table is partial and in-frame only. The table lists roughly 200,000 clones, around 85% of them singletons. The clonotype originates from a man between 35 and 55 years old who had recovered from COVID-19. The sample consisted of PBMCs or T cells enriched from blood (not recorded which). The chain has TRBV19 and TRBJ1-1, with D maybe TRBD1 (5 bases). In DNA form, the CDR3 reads TGTGCCAGTAGTATAGCCGGTGGGGGGACTGAAGCTTTCTTT. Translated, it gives CASSIAGGGTEAFF.